The subject of this entry is one T cell receptor beta chain. The antigen remains undetermined. Libraries were made from TCR beta cDNA, and they carried unique molecular identifiers. Each CDR3 protein is one row after TCRdb ran MiXCR on the PCR reads. The top ten clones hold just under 5% of a sample with roughly 800,000 distinct CDR3 sequences, about 45% of them seen once. The data are from a study of post-analysis software for immune sequencing data. Study results and caveats: Clustering by F measure revealed strong co-clustering among samples prepared together in one batch. Normalized Chao1 diversity was significantly reduced in patients versus controls. Among several TRBV segments more frequent in patients than controls were TRBV5-6, TRBV5-1 and TRBV20-1.

V lost 1 base to trimming and J lost 3 bases, with 13 bases between them. The CDR3 spans 16 residues. This clonotype was sampled from a girl under 18 with multiple sclerosis. The sample was blood. This sequence joins TRBV12-3 or TRBV12-4 and TRBJ1-5; a weak D match, TRBD1 (5 bases). The CDR3 here is CASSLGQGQANQPQHF. In DNA, the CDR3 is TGTGCCAGCAGTTTAGGGCAGGGTCAGGCCAATCAGCCCCAGCATTTT.